The TCR beta chain described here comes from a study of blood T cell repertoires in COVID-19. As for the study in general: The United States, Italy and Spain supplied acute and convalescent COVID-19 samples. PBMCs, B-cell-depleted T cells, or T cells were the source of the cDNA or gDNA that made up the material.

In its sample, this clone was seen once. The CDR3 spans 18 residues. CDR1 and CDR2 (germline): SGDLS, YYNGEE. Trimming removed 0 bases at V and 0 bases at J, with 15 bases between. Original processing notes: Nucleated cell counts were estimated from reference gene primer amplification. Data came from immunoSEQ multiplex PCR; TCRdb stores just in-frame clones and leaves some out. The DNA gave D and trimming, while V, J and clone size come from that table. The sample holds 200,000 to 250,000 clones, about 86% seen once. The material sequenced was peripheral blood. This chain uses TRBV9 with TRBJ2-2; D perhaps matches TRBD1 (5 bases). This TCR came from a woman aged 25 to 39 who had recovered from COVID-19. CDR3 in DNA: TGTGCCAGCAGCGTAGCTTCTCACAGGACATCGAACACCGGGGAGCTGTTTTTT. This encodes CASSVASHRTSNTGELFF.